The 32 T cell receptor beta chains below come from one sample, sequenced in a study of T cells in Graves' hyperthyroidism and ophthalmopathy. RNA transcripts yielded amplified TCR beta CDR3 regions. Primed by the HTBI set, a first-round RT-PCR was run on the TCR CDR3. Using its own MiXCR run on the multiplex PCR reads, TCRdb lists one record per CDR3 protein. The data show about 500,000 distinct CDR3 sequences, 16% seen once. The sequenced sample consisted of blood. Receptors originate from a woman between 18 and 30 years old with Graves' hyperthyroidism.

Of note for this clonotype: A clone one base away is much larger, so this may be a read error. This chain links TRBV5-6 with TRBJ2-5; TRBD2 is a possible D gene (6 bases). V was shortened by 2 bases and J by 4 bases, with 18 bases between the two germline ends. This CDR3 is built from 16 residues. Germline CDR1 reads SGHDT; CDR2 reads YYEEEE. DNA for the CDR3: TGTGCCAGCAGCTTCGTCCGGAGGGGCTTGGGAGAGACCCAGTACTTC. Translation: CASSFVRRGLGETQYF.

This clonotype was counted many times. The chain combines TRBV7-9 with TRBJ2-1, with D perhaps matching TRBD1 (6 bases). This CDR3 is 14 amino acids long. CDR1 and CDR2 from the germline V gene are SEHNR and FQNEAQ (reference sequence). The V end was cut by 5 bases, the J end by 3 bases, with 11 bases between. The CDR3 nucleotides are TGTGCCAGCAGCACAGGGTTGGGCTACAATGAGCAGTTCTTC. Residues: CASSTGLGYNEQFF.

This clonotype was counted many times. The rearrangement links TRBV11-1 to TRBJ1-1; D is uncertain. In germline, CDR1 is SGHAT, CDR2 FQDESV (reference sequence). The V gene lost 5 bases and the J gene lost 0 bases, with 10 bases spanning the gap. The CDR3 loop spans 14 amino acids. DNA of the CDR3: TGTGCCAGCAGCCCGGGAGATGTGAACACTGAAGCTTTCTTT. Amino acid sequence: CASSPGDVNTEAFF.

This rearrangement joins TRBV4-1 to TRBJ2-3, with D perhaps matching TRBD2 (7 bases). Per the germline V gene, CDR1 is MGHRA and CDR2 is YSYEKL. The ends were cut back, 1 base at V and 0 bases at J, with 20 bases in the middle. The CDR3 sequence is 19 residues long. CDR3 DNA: TGCGCCAGCAGCCAAGTAAGGTCCCTAAGGGGGGGTAGCACAGATACGCAGTATTTT. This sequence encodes CASSQVRSLRGGSTDTQYF.

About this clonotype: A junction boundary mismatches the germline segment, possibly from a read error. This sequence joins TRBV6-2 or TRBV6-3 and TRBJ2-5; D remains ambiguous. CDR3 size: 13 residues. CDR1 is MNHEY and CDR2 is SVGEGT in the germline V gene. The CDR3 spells CANSYAPEETQYF. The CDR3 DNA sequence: TGTGCCAACAGTTACGCACCAGAAGAGACCCAGTACTTC.

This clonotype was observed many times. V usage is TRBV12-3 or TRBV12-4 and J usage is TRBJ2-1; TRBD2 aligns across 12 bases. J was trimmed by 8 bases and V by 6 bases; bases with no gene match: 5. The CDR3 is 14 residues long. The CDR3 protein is CASSQLAGGDEQFF. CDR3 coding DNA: TGTGCCAGCAGCCAACTAGCGGGGGGCGATGAGCAGTTCTTC.

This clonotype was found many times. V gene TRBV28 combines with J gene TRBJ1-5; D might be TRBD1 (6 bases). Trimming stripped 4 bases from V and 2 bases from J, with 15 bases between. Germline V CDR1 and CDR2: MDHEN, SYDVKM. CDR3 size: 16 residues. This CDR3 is CASSSGDSYGNQPQHF. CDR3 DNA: TGTGCCAGCAGTTCAGGGGACTCATACGGCAATCAGCCCCAGCATTTT.

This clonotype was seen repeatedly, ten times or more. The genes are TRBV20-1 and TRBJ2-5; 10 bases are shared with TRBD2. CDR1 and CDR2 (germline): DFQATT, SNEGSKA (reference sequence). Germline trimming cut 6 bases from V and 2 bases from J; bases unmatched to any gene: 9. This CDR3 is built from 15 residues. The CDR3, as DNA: TGCAGTGCCGACACCAGGACTAGCGGTCAAGAGACCCAGTACTTC. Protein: CSADTRTSGQETQYF.

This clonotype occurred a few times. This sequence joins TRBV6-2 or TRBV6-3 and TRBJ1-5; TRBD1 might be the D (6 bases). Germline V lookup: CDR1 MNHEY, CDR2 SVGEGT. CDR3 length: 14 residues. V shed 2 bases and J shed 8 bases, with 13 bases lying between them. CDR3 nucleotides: TGTGCCAGCAGTTACGGGGGGGCTACGGAGCCCCAGCATTTT. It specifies CASSYGGATEPQHF.

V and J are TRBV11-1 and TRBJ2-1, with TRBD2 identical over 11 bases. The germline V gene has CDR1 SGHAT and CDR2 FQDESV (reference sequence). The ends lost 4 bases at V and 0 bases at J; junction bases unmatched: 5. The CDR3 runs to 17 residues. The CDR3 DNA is TGTGCCAGCAGCTCCGGGACTAGCGGAATCTCCTACAATGAGCAGTTCTTC. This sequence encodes CASSSGTSGISYNEQFF.

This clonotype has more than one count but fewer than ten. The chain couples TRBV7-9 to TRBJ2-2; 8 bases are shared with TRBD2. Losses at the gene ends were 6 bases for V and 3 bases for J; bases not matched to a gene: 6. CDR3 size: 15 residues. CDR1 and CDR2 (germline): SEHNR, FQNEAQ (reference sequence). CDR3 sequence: CASSKRGLYTGELFF. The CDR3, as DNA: TGTGCCAGCAGTAAGCGGGGGTTGTACACCGGGGAGCTGTTTTTT.

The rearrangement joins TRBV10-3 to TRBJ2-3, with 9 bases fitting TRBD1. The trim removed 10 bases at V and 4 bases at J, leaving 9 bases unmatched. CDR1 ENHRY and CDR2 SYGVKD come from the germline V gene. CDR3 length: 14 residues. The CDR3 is CAKWDRAPPDTQYF. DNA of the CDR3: TGTGCCAAGTGGGACAGGGCCCCCCCAGATACGCAGTATTTT.

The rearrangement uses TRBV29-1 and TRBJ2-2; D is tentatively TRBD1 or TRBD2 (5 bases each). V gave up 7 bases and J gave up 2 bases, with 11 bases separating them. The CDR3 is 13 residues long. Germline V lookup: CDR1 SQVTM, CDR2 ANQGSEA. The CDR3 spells CSAGTLNTGELFF. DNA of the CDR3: TGCAGCGCCGGGACGCTCAACACCGGGGAGCTGTTTTTT.

CDR3 in DNA: TGTGCCAGCAGCCAACCGGGACTTGTCGGGGGGGGAGAGCAGTACTTC. This codes for CASSQPGLVGGGEQYF. The chain combines TRBV7-2 with TRBJ2-7; 8 bases are a match to TRBD2. Germline assignment: CDR1 SGHTA and CDR2 FQGNSA. This CDR3 has 16 amino acids. J was trimmed by 7 bases and V by 5 bases; bases with no gene match: 16.

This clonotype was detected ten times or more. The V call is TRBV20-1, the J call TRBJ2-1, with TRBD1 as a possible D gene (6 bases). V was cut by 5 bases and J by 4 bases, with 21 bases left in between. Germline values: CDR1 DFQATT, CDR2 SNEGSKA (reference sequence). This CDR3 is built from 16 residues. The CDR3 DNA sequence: TGCAGTGCTTCCGGACAGACACAGGGAATTTACAATGAGCAGTTCTTC. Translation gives CSASGQTQGIYNEQFF.

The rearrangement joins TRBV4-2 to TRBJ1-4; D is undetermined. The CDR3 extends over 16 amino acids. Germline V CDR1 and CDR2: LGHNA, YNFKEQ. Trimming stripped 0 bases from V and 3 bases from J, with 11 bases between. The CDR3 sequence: CASSQDGRSPNEKLFF. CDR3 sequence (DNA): TGTGCCAGCAGCCAAGATGGGCGTTCGCCTAATGAAAAACTGTTTTTT.

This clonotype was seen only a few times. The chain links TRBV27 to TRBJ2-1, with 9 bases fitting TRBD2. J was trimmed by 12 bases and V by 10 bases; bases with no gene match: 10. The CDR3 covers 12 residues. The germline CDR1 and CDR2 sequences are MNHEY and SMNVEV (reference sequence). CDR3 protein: CATSSGGKRQFF. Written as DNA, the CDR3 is TGTGCCACCTCGAGCGGGGGGAAGAGGCAGTTCTTC.

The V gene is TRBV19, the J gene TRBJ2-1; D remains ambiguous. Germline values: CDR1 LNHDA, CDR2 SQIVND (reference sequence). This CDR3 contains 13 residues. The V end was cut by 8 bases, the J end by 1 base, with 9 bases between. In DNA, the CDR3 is TGTGCCAGTGCACTCCGGTCCTACAATGAGCAGTTCTTC. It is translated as CASALRSYNEQFF.

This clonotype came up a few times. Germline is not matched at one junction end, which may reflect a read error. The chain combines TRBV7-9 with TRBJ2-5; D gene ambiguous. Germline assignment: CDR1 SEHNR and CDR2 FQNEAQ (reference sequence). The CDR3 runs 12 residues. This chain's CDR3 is CASSSTQGTQYF. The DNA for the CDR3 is TGTGCCAGCAGCTCAACCCAAGGGACCCAGTACTTC.

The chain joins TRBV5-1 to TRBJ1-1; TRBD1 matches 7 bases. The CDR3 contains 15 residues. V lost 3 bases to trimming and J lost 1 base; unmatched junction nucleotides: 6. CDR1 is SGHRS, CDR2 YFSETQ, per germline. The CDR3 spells CASSSQGGGNTEAFF. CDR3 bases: TGCGCCAGCAGCTCGCAAGGGGGCGGGAACACTGAAGCTTTCTTT.

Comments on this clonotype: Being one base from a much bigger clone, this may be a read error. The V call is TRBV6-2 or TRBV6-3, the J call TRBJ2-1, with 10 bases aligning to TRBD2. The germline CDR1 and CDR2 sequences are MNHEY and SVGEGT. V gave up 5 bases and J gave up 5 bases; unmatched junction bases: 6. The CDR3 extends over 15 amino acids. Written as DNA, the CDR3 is TGTGCCAGCAGTGGAACTAGCGGGGCTAACAATGAGCAGTTCTTC. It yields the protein CASSGTSGANNEQFF.

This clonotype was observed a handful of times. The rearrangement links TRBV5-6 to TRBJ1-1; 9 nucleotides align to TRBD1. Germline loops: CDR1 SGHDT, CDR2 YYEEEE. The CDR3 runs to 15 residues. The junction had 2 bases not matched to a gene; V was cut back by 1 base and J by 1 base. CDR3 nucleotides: TGTGCCAGCAGCTTGACAGGGGGCGCGAACACTGAAGCTTTCTTT. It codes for CASSLTGGANTEAFF.

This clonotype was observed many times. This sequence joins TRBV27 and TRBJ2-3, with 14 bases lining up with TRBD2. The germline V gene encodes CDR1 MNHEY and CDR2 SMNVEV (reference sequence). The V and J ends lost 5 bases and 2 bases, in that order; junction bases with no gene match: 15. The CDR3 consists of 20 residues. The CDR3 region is CASSTLPSGLAGVATDTQYF. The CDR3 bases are TGTGCCAGCAGTACCCTCCCCTCGGGACTAGCGGGAGTCGCCACAGATACGCAGTATTTT.

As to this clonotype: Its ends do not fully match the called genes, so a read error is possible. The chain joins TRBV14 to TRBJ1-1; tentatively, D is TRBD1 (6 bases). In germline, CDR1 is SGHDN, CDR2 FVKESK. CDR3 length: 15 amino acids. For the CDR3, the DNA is TGTGCCAGCAGGCAAGCGGGGGCTAGGGTCACTGAAGCTTTCTTT. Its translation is CASRQAGARVTEAFF.

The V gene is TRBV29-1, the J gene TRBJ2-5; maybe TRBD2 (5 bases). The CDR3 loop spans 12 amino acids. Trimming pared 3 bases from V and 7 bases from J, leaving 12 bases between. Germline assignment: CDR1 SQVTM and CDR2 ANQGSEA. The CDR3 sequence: CSVEDGLGTQYF. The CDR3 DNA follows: TGCAGCGTTGAGGACGGACTCGGGACCCAGTACTTC. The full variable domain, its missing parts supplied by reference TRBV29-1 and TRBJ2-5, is SAVISQKPSRDICQRGTSLTIQCQVDSQVTMMFWYRQQPGQSLTLIATANQGSEATYESGFVIDKFPISRPNLTFSTLTVSNMSPEDSSIYLCSVEDGLGTQYFGPGTRLLVL.

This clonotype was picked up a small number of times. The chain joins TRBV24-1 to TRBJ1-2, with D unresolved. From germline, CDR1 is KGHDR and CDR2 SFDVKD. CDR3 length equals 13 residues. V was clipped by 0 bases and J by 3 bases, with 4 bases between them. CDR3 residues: CATSDLTDYGYTF. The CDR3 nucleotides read TGTGCCACCAGTGATTTGACGGACTATGGCTACACCTTC.

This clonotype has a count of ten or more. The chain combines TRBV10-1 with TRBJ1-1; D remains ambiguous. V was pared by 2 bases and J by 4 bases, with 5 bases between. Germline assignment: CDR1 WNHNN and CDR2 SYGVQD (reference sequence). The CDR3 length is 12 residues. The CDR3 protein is CASSEGPTEAFF. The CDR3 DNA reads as TGCGCCAGCAGTGAGGGTCCCACTGAAGCTTTCTTT.

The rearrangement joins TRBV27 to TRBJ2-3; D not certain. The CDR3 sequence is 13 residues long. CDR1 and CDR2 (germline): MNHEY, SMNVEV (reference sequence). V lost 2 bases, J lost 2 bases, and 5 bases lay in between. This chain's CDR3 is CASSLQLTDTQYF. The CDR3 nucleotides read TGTGCCAGCAGTTTACAGCTCACAGATACGCAGTATTTT.

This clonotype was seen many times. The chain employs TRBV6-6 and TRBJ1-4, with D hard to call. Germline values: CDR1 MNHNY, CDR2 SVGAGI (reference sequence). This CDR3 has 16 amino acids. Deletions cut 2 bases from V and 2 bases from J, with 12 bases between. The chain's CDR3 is CASSYMVGQTNEKLFF. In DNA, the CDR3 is TGTGCCAGCAGTTACATGGTCGGGCAGACTAATGAAAAACTGTTTTTT.

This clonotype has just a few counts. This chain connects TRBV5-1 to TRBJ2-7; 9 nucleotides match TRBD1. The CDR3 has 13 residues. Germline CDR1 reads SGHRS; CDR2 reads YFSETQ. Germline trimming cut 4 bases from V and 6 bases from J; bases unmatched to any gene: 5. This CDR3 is CASSMDRGCEQYF. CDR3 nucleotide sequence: TGCGCCAGCAGCATGGACAGGGGCTGCGAGCAGTACTTC.

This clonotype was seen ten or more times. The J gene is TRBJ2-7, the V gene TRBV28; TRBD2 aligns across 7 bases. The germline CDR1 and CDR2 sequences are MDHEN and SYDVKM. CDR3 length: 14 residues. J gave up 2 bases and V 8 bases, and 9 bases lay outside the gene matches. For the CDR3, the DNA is TGTGCCAGCGGCATTAGCGGGCTTCCCTACGAGCAGTACTTC. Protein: CASGISGLPYEQYF.

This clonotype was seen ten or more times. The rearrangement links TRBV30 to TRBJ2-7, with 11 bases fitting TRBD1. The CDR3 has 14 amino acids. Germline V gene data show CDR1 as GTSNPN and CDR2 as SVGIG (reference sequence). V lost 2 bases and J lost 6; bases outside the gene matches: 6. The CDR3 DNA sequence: TGTGCCTGGAGTCACCGGGACAGGGGGGCCGAGCAGTACTTC. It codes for CAWSHRDRGAEQYF.